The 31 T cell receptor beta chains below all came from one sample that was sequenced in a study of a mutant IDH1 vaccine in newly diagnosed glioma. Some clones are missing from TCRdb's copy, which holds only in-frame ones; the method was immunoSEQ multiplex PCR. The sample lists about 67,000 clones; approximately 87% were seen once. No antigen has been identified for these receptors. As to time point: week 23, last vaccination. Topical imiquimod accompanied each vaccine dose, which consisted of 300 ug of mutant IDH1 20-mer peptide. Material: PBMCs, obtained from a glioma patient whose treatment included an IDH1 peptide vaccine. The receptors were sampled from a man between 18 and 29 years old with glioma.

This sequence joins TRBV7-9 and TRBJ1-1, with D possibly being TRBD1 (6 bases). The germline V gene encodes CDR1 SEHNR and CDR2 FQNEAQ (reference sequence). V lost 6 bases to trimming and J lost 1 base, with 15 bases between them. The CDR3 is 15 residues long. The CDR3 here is CASRPLQGGNTEAFF. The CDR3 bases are TGTGCCAGCAGACCCTTACAGGGCGGGAACACTGAAGCTTTCTTT. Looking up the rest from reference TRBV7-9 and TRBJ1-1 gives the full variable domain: DTGVSQNPRHKITKRGQNVTFRCDPISEHNRLYWYRQTLGQGPEFLTYFQNEAQLEKSRLLSDRFSAERPKGSFSTLEIQRTEQGDSAMYLCASRPLQGGNTEAFFGQGTRLTVV.

DNA of the CDR3: TGTGCCAGCAGCTTAGGAGAGGGCAGGATAAATGAAAAACTGTTTTTT. As protein: CASSLGEGRINEKLFF. The gene calls are TRBV7-9 and TRBJ1-4; D is undetermined. The germline V gene has CDR1 SEHNR and CDR2 FQNEAQ (reference sequence). This CDR3 region has 16 residues. Trimming removed 1 base from V and 5 bases from J, with 14 bases in between.

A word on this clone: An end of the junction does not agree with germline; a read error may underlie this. The CDR3 loop is CAGSPAQDNGYTF. The CDR3, as DNA: TGTGCCGGCAGCCCGGCCCAAGATAATGGCTACACCTTC. The chain recombines TRBV27 with TRBJ1-2; D gene uncertain. Germline CDR1 is MNHEY and CDR2 is SMNVEV (reference sequence). The CDR3 spans 13 residues.

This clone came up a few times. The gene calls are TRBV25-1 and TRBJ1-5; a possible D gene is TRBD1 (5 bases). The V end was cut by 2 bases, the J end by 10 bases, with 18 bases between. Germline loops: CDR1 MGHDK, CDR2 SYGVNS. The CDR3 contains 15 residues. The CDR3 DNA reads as TGTGCCAGCAGTGAAGTAGGAGGGGTAGGGGAACCCCAGCATTTT. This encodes CASSEVGGVGEPQHF.

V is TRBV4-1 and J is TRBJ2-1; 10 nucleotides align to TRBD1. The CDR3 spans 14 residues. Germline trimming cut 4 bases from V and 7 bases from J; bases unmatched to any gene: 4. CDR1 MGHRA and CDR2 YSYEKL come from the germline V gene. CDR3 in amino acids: CASSPSGQGNEQFF. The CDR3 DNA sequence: TGCGCCAGCAGCCCCTCGGGACAGGGGAATGAGCAGTTCTTC.

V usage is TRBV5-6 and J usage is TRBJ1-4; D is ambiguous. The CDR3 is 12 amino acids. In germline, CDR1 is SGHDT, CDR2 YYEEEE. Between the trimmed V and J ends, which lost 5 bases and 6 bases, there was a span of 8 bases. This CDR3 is CASRSADEKLFF. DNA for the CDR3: TGTGCCAGCAGGAGTGCCGATGAAAAACTGTTTTTT.

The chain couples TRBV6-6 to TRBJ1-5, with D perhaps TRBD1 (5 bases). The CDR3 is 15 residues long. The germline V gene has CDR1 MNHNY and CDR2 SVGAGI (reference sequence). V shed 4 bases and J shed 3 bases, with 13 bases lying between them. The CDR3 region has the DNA TGTGCCAGCAGTTTCCCTCGGGGGGACAATCAGCCCCAGCATTTT. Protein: CASSFPRGDNQPQHF.

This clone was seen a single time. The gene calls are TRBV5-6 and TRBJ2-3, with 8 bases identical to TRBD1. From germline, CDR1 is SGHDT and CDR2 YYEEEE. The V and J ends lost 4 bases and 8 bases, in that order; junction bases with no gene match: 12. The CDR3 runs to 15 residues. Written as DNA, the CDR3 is TGTGCCAGCAGCCTCCAGGACAGGGAATTTGGTACGCAGTATTTT. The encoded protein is CASSLQDREFGTQYF.

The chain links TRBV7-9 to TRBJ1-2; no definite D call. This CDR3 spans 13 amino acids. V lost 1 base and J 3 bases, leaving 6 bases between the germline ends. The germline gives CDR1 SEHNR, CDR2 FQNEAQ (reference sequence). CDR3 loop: CASSLGGDYGYTF. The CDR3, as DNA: TGTGCCAGCAGCTTAGGTGGAGACTATGGCTACACCTTC.

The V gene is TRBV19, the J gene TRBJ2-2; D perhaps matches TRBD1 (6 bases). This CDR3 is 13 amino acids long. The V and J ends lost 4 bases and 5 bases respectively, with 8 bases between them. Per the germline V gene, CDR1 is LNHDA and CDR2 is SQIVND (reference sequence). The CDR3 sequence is CASSTGVTGELFF. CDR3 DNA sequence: TGTGCCAGTAGTACAGGGGTGACCGGGGAGCTGTTTTTT.

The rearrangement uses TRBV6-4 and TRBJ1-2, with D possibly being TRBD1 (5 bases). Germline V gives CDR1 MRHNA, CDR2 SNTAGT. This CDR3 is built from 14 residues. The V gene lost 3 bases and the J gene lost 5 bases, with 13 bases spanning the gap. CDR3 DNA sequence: TGTGCCAGCAGTGAAGGCCCAGGGCGGTATGGCTACACCTTC. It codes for CASSEGPGRYGYTF.

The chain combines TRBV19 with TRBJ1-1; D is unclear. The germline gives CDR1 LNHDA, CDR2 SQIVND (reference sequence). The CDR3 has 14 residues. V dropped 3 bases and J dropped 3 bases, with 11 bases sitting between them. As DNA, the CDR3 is TGTGCCAGTAGTATGAGCAGTTCCCACACTGAAGCTTTCTTT. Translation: CASSMSSSHTEAFF.

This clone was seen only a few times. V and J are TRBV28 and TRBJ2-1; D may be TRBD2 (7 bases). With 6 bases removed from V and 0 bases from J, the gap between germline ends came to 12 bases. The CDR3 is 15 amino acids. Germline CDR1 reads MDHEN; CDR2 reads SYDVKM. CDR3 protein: CASSYRGASYNEQFF. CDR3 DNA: TGTGCCAGCAGCTACCGGGGGGCCTCCTACAATGAGCAGTTCTTC.

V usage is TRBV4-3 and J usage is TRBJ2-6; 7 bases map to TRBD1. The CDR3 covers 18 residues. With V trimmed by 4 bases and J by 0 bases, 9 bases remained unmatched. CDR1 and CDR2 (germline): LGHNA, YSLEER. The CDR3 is CASSPTGEKLSGANVLTF. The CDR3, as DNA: TGCGCCAGCAGCCCCACAGGGGAGAAACTCTCTGGGGCCAACGTCCTGACTTTC.

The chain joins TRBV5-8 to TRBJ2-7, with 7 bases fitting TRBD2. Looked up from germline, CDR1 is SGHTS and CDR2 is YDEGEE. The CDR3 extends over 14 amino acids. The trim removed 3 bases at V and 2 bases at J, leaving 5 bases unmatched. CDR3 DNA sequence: TGTGCCAGCAGCTATGGACTAGGGGCCTACGAGCAGTACTTC. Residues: CASSYGLGAYEQYF.

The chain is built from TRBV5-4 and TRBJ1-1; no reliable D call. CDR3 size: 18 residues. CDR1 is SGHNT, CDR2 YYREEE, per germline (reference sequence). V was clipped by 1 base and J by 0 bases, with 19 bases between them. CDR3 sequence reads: CASSLFRGRSLMNTEAFF. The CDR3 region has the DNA TGTGCCAGCAGCTTGTTCCGGGGAAGGAGTTTAATGAACACTGAAGCTTTCTTT. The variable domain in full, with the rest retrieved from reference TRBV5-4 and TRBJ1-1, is ETGVTQSPTHLIKTRGQQVTLRCSSQSGHNTVSWYQQALGQGPQFIFQYYREEENGRGNFPPRFSGLQFPNYSSELNVNALELDDSALYLCASSLFRGRSLMNTEAFFGQGTRLTVV.

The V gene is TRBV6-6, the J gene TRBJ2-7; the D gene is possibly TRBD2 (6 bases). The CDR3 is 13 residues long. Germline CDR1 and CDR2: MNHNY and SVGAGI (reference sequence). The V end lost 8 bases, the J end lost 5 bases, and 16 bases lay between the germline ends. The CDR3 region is CASGRGGIHEQYF. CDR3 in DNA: TGTGCCAGCGGAAGAGGAGGGATTCACGAGCAGTACTTC.

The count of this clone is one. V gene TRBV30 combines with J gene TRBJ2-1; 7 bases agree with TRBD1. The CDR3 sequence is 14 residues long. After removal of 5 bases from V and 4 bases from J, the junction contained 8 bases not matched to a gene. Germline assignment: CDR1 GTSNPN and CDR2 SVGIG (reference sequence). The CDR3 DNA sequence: TGTGCCTGGGTGGGGGACAGCGAGTACAATGAGCAGTTCTTC. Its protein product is CAWVGDSEYNEQFF.

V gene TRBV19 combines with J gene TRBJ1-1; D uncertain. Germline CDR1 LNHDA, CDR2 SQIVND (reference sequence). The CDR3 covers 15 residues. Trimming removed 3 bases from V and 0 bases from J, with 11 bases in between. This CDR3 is CASSIIWAVNTEAFF. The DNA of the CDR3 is TGTGCCAGTAGTATCATTTGGGCAGTGAACACTGAAGCTTTCTTT.

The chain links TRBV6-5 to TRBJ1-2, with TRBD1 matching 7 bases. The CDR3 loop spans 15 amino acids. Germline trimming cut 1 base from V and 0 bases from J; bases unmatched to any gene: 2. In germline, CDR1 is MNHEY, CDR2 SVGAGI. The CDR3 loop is CASSYYRGANYGYTF. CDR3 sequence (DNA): TGTGCCAGCAGTTACTACAGGGGAGCTAACTATGGCTACACCTTC.

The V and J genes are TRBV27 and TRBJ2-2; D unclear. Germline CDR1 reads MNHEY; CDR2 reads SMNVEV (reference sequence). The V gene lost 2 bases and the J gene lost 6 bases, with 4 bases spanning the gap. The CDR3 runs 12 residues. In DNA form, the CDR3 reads TGTGCCAGCAGTTTACGGGCCGGGGAGCTGTTTTTT. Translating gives CASSLRAGELFF.

CDR3 DNA: TGTGCCAGCAGTGAATGGGACACGCGCCTTTACGAGCAGTACTTC. Translating gives CASSEWDTRLYEQYF. J is TRBJ2-7 and V is TRBV6-1; a weak D match, TRBD1 (6 bases). The V gene's germline CDR1 is MNHNS and CDR2 SASEGT. The CDR3 extends over 15 amino acids. The ends were cut back, 2 bases at V and 4 bases at J, with 15 bases in the middle.

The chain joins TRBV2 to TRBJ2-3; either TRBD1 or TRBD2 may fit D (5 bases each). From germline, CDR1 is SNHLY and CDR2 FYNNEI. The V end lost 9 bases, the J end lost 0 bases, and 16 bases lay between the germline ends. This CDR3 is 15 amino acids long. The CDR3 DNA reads TGTGCCAGGGCACTCGGGACCGCCAGCACAGATACGCAGTATTTT. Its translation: CARALGTASTDTQYF.

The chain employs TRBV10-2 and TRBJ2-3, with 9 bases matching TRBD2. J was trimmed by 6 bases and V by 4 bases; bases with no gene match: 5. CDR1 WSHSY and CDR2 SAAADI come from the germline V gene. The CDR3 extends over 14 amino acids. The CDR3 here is CASSVSGRTDTQYF. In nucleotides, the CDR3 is TGCGCCAGCAGTGTTAGCGGGAGAACCGATACGCAGTATTTT.

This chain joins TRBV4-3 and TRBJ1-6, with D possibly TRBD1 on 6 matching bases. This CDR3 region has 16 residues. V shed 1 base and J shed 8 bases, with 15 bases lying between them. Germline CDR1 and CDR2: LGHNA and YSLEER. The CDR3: CASSQGGHPPYSPLHF. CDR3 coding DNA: TGCGCCAGCAGCCAAGGGGGGCACCCGCCGTATTCACCCCTCCACTTT.

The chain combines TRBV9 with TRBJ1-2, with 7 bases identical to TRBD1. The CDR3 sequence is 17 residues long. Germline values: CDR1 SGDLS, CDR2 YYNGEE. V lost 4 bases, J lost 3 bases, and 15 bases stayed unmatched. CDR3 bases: TGTGCCAGCAGCCCAAGTGAACGACAGGGCTTGGACTATGGCTACACCTTC. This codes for CASSPSERQGLDYGYTF.

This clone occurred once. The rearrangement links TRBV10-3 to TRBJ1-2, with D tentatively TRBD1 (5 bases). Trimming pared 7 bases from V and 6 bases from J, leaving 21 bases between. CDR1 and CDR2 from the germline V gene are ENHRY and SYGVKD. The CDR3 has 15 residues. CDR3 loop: CAIKRGGVLEHGYTF. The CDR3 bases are TGTGCCATCAAACGAGGAGGGGTCCTCGAACATGGCTACACCTTC.

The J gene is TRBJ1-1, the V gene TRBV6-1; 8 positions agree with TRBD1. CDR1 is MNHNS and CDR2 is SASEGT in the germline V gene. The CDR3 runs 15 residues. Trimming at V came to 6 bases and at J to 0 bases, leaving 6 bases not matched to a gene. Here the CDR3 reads CASSHLQGVNTEAFF. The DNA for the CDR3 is TGTGCCAGCAGCCATCTACAGGGGGTGAACACTGAAGCTTTCTTT.

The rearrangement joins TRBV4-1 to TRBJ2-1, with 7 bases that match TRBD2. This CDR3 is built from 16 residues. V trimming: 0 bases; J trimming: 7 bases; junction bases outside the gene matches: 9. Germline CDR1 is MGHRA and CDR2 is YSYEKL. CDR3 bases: TGCGCCAGCAGCCAAGATGGGGGGGGTCTTAAAAATGAGCAGTTCTTC. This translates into CASSQDGGGLKNEQFF.

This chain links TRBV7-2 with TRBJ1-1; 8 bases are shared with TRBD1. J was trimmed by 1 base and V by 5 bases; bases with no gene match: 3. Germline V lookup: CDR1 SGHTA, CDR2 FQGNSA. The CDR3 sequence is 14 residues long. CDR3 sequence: CASSLDRGNTEAFF. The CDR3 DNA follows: TGTGCCAGCAGCCTTGACAGGGGGAACACTGAAGCTTTCTTT.

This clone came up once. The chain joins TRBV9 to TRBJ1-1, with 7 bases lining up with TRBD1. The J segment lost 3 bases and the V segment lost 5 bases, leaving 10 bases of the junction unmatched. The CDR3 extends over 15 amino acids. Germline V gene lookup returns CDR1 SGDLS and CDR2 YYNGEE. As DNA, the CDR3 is TGTGCCAGCAGTGCAGGGGGAGAATGGGACACTGAAGCTTTCTTT. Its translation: CASSAGGEWDTEAFF.